What follows is one T cell receptor beta chain and its context. The sample belongs to a study of blood T cell repertoires in COVID-19. Study as a whole: There were acute and convalescent COVID-19 samples, and they came from the United States, Italy and Spain. PBMCs, B-cell-depleted T cells, or T cells provided the cDNA or gDNA that made up the material.

CDR3 length: 16 amino acids. V dropped 5 bases and J dropped 8; count of bases not matched to a gene: 10. Germline V gives CDR1 SGHTA, CDR2 FQGTGA. As processed by the authors: Quantification of nucleated cells was approximated via reference gene primer amplification. The protocol was immunoSEQ multiplex PCR, while the TCRdb copy is restricted to in-frame clones and leaves out a portion. V and J calls and clone size come straight from that table; D and trimming were deduced from the DNA. The table lists hundreds of thousands of clones, 83% of them singletons. Specimen: peripheral blood. The rearrangement uses TRBV7-3 and TRBJ2-1; TRBD1 matches at 12 bases. The clonotype originates from a woman in her forties or fifties with acute or convalescent COVID-19. The chain's CDR3 is CASSRTGTGGEDEQFF. CDR3 coding DNA: TGTGCCAGCAGCCGGACCGGGACAGGGGGCGAGGATGAGCAGTTCTTC.